This is a list of T cell receptor beta chains from one sample in a study of blood T cells in healthy people across ages. In TCRdb, the 5' RACE reads were re-called with MiXCR into one record per CDR3 protein. The data contain over 1,300,000 distinct CDR3 sequences, approximately 59% of them singletons. Sequenced material: blood. The receptors come from a man younger than 35 in good health. Both conserved end residues are part of each CDR3. D genes are given only for firm matches. Only part of the rows carry a size: once, few, many, or a class if the clone is expanded.

CDR3,DNA,V,J,size,D
CVSSEIGTLYNEQFF,TGTGTCAGCAGTGAAATTGGGACCCTATACAATGAGCAGTTCTTC,TRBV6-1,TRBJ2-1,once,.
CASSPFVGANQYF,TGTGCCAGCAGTCCCTTCGTGGGCGCAAATCAGTACTTC,TRBV28,TRBJ2-4,.,.
CASRASHNEQFF,TGCGCCAGCAGGGCGTCCCACAATGAGCAGTTCTTC,TRBV5-1,TRBJ2-1,.,.
CASGPMTSGAYNEQFF,TGTGCCAGCGGTCCCATGACTAGCGGGGCCTACAATGAGCAGTTCTTC,TRBV27,TRBJ2-1,few,TRBD2
CASSLFREATNEKLFF,TGTGCCAGCAGCTTGTTTCGGGAAGCAACTAATGAAAAACTGTTTTTT,TRBV5-5,TRBJ1-4,.,.
CASSQGPRGATNEKLFF,TGTGCCAGCAGCCAAGGGCCCCGGGGCGCAACTAATGAAAAACTGTTTTTT,TRBV14,TRBJ1-4,.,.
CASSPEPAYDTQYF,TGTGCCAGCAGCCCGGAACCCGCCTACGATACGCAGTATTTT,TRBV5-5,TRBJ2-3,.,.
CASKQQGRAKNIQYF,TGTGCCAGCAAACAACAGGGAAGGGCCAAAAACATTCAGTACTTC,TRBV28,TRBJ2-4,.,.
CSARAPGSYYGYTF,TGCAGTGCTAGGGCGCCGGGATCCTATTATGGCTACACCTTC,TRBV20-1,TRBJ1-2,.,.
CSATLIAGRTDTQYF,TGCAGCGCCACCCTTATAGCGGGGCGCACAGATACGCAGTATTTT,TRBV29-1,TRBJ2-3,few,TRBD2
CASRPGTGRDEQYF,TGTGCCAGCAGACCCGGGACAGGCCGTGACGAGCAGTACTTC,TRBV5-6,TRBJ2-7,.,TRBD1
CASSTGGREGYTF,TGTGCCAGCAGTACAGGGGGCCGCGAAGGCTACACCTTC,TRBV6-5,TRBJ1-2,.,TRBD1
CASSSWTELNTEAFF,TGCGCCAGCAGCTCCTGGACAGAACTGAACACTGAAGCTTTCTTT,TRBV5-1,TRBJ1-1,.,.
CASSLSDRVSGFF,TGTGCCAGCAGCTTATCGGACAGGGTTTCGGGGTTCTTC,TRBV7-9,TRBJ2-1,.,TRBD1
CSAREPRVRAADTQYF,TGCAGTGCTAGGGAACCGAGGGTCAGGGCGGCAGATACGCAGTATTTT,TRBV20-1,TRBJ2-3,.,.
CASSEHRGINTEAFF,TGTGCCAGCAGCGAGCACAGGGGAATCAACACTGAAGCTTTCTTT,TRBV9,TRBJ1-1,once,TRBD1
CASSPETGGVRNYGYTF,TGTGCCAGCAGCCCCGAGACAGGGGGCGTGAGAAACTATGGCTACACCTTC,TRBV7-2,TRBJ1-2,.,TRBD1
CASSPISRTLSQETQYF,TGTGCCAGCTCACCGATCTCGAGGACGCTCTCTCAAGAGACCCAGTACTTC,TRBV18,TRBJ2-5,.,.
CASSQEVLGSTDTQYF,TGTGCCAGCAGCCAAGAAGTTCTGGGAAGCACAGATACGCAGTATTTT,TRBV4-2,TRBJ2-3,once,.
CSASPSQPGTDTQYF,TGCAGTGCGAGCCCCTCCCAGCCCGGCACAGATACGCAGTATTTT,TRBV20-1,TRBJ2-3,.,.
CASASGRDTPDTQYF,TGCGCCAGCGCTAGCGGGAGGGACACTCCGGATACGCAGTATTTT,TRBV5-1,TRBJ2-3,.,TRBD2
CASSEEISGANVLTF,TGTGCCAGCAGCGAAGAGATCTCTGGGGCCAACGTCCTGACTTTC,TRBV9,TRBJ2-6,.,.
CASSLGRGEGETQYF,TGTGCCAGCAGCTTAGGGAGGGGTGAAGGAGAGACCCAGTACTTC,TRBV7-2,TRBJ2-5,once,.
CASSDRDSPNNEQFF,TGTGCCAGCAGTGACCGGGACAGCCCTAACAATGAGCAGTTCTTC,TRBV2,TRBJ2-1,.,TRBD1
CASSYPIQATYEQYF,TGTGCCAGCAGTTACCCGATCCAGGCAACCTACGAGCAGTACTTC,TRBV6-6,TRBJ2-7,.,.
CASSQGPTEGNGYTF,TGCGCCAGCAGCCAGGGGCCGACAGAAGGGAATGGCTACACCTTC,TRBV4-3,TRBJ1-2,.,.
CASSLTGGANNEQFF,TGCGCCAGCAGCTTGACCGGGGGGGCAAACAATGAGCAGTTCTTC,TRBV5-1,TRBJ2-1,.,TRBD2
CTSSLSGTATYEQFF,TGTACCAGCAGCTTATCGGGGACAGCGACTTACGAGCAGTTCTTC,TRBV11-2,TRBJ2-1,.,TRBD1
CASSLSDSPNEQFF,TGTGCCAGCAGCTTAAGTGACAGCCCCAATGAGCAGTTCTTC,TRBV7-9,TRBJ2-1,few,.